Reported below is one T cell receptor beta chain. The antigen it binds to is not known. No much larger clone is present one base from it, and per-base qualities are unavailable. The data were obtained in a study of cytomegalovirus exposure and HLA in healthy donors (dated by TCRdb to about 2017). Regarding the research as a whole: An earlier analysis of roughly 500 of the donors reported 276 Gb of sequence data and 117 million unique TCR beta sequences obtained from about 200 million T cells. An early release that covered 640 HLA-typed donors contained approximately 300 gigabases of sequencing data and roughly 84 million unique TCR sequences. Of the roughly 400 genotyped donors, 65% to 90% were placed in the genetic ancestry cluster associated with self-reported Caucasian donors. The aim of the study was to test whether cataloging public T cell receptors could identify signatures of past pathogen exposure. The study profiled the T cell repertoires of fewer than 850 subjects by immunosequencing and related them to cytomegalovirus serostatus. Along with the approximately 650-subject first cohort, a separate validation cohort of over 90 different subjects was used. High-throughput TCR immunosequencing, statistical association of individual TCRs with disease status, and machine learning were combined to predict cytomegalovirus infection status. In a later analysis, previously published TCR beta repertoires from about 640 donors were re-analyzed and high-resolution HLA genotyping was added so that TCR occurrence patterns could be studied. In the later analysis, no new phenotypic data were used to find candidate immune exposures; instead, reliance was placed on TCR beta sequences and their occurrence across donors. An earlier analysis of approximately 500 of the donors applied high-throughput TCR beta sequencing to assess whether each TCR beta V gene segment acted as functional or pseudogenic. Donor age, sex, ethnicity and CMV serostatus were compiled together with the repertoire data. A later genetic analysis took genome-wide SNP genotypes for 398 of the 666 donors and used that subset as a discovery cohort. Every discovery cohort repertoire had been produced on one sequencing platform. Both class I and class II loci were covered by HLA typing, at four-digit resolution. The number of typed donors differed by locus: about 620-640 for A, B, C, DRB1 and DQB1; 522 for DQA1; about 600 for DPA1; and some 470 for DPB1. A handful of DR-DQ haplotypes were handled as single units for association and clustering because linkage in the cohort was strong. On average, around 240,000 unique TCR beta nucleotide sequences were sequenced per donor among a few hundred genotyped donors of the cohort, with around 19% of those sequences being non-productive.

In total, around 600 healthy bone marrow donors made up the cohort. All cohort members were sampled while nominally healthy, although unrecorded immune exposures were likely present. The donor tested CMV seropositive, placing the donor among the 289 seropositive members of the cohort. A peripheral blood sample was collected from each donor, and TCR beta sequencing was performed on peripheral blood mononuclear cells. The Qiagen DNeasy Blood Extraction Kit was used to extract genomic DNA from the blood cell samples. The library was built by means of the immunoSEQ multiplex PCR assay. For the multiplex PCR, a mixture combining 60 forward primers for TCR Vbeta segments and 13 reverse primers for TCR Jbeta segments was used. Amplification of the CDR3 region of rearranged TCR beta genes was performed with a multiplex PCR assay on genomic DNA. On the Illumina HiSeq System, the amplified TCR beta libraries were sequenced as 87-base-pair reads. From the authors' description of their analysis: A later analysis counted about 80 million unique TCR beta chains across the 640 or so repertoires, and 10 million to 11 million of these chains were shared by at least two donors. Raw reads were error-corrected and collapsed into unique sequences by a nearest-neighbor algorithm in which closely related sequences were merged to remove PCR and sequencing errors. V, D and J gene segments were assigned by aligning CDR3 sequences to IMGT reference sequences. Each retained sequence needed at least a six-nucleotide match to both a V gene segment and a J gene segment. A rearrangement was called productive if the CDR3 had no stop codons and remained in frame with V and J, and every other rearrangement was called non-productive. Following IMGT convention, CDR3 was defined as the stretch from the second conserved V-encoded cysteine to the conserved J-encoded phenylalanine. The earlier analysis of more than 450 of the donors excluded sequences that lacked an unambiguous match to a single V gene segment. An earlier analysis of 550 to 650 of the donors classified V segments as functional when productive rearrangements were above 56.7% and as segregating when the standard deviation between donors was above 5%. A statistical classification framework was built to diagnose cytomegalovirus status from the catalog of TCR beta chain sequences. In a later analysis, TCR nucleotide sequences were compared against IMGT/GENE-DB human TR gene sequences so that V and J genes could be assigned. The TCRdist pipeline was used in a later analysis to assign CDR3 sequences and most-parsimonious VDJ recombination scenarios. In a later analysis, every TCR beta chain was defined by the combination of its CDR3 amino acid sequence and its V-gene family, and reads without a unique V-gene family were dropped. As a way to deal with suspected cross-contamination and a sequencing artifact, a later analysis dropped hundreds of nucleotide sequences that were highly shared and had low generation probability. In a later analysis, a clonal expansion index for each public chain was calculated from normalized within-repertoire ranks of inferred template counts. In a later analysis, generation probabilities were computed using a VDJ recombination model fitted to out-of-frame rearrangements, and the results were checked against IGoR. A later analysis scored TCR-TCR, TCR-HLA and TCR-CMV co-occurrence with hypergeometric tests, applying a repertoire-size bias correction to TCR pairs. In a later analysis, false discovery rates were estimated by permuting HLA or CMV assignments 20 times. In a later analysis, co-occurring TCRs were grouped using DBSCAN, and TCRdist sequence similarity was added for clustering within HLA-allele-positive subsets. Repertoires with fewer than 30,000 or more than 120,000 public chains were left out of co-occurrence clustering, as were about 5 repertoires with anomalous nucleotide sharing. TCRdb holds this immuneACCESS table with in-frame rearrangements only. Some clones are missing; in checked studies, unresolved V genes explain under half, and the rest has no known cause. V, J and clone size derive from that table, while D and trimming were established from the DNA sequence. Within this sample are some 64,000 clones, with 80% to 90% of them counted one time only. The top ten clones comprise around 1.5% of the sample.

Study-level results and caveats: Because counts were too low, 15 to 20 rarely observed V segments, including chromosome 9 orphons, were left out of the earlier analysis of a few hundred of the donors. The only immune exposure information available for the cohort was CMV serostatus. According to a later analysis, most CMV-associated TCR beta chains appeared to be HLA-restricted, and the HLA associations seemed to be driven largely by CMV exposure. Presence/absence analyses assumed roughly uniform sequencing depth across donors, an assumption that may not hold. According to a later analysis, TCR association rates differed among HLA loci, with DRB1 alleles showing the most associated TCRs and HLA-C alleles showing the fewest. The 87-base-pair reads could not distinguish some IMGT-functional V segments, including TRBV6-2 and TRBV6-3, so those segments were excluded. A group of highly shared sequence variants was considered likely to be a technical artifact of the sequencing pipeline. Several of the top co-occurrence clusters appeared to be linked to parvovirus B19, influenza, CMV and Epstein-Barr virus, according to a later analysis. It was suggested by the authors that the approach could potentially be generalized to other disease states and immunological phenotypes. Strong co-occurrence of HLA alleles, especially DR and DQ, made assigning TCR associations to individual alleles difficult. A further reported finding was that TCR beta sequences accurately predicted the HLA-A and HLA-B alleles for most subjects in the first cohort. Cytomegalovirus status was reported to be diagnosed by the classifier with high specificity and sensitivity in both the original and validation cohorts. Because HLA typing was unavailable for some donors at each locus, only the typed subset was used in association tests. The study listed 164 TCR beta chains as associated with cytomegalovirus. A few of the identified cytomegalovirus-associated TCR beta chains were confirmed in vitro to be specific for cytomegalovirus antigens. According to a later genetic analysis, donors in an Asian-associated ancestry cluster had fewer N-insertions in productive TCRs than the approximately 670-donor mean. Linkage disequilibrium might explain the correlated functional status among segregating V segments, but an unknown experimental factor could not be excluded. An association between a missense DCLRE1C variant and V-gene and J-gene trimming of TCR beta chains was found in a later genetic analysis and replicated in an independent cohort. This cohort had only TCR beta chains sequenced, and the lack of alpha or paired-chain data limited which features could be detected. In an earlier analysis of 450 to 750 of the donors, most TCR beta V segments appeared in productive rearrangements about 90% or about 30% of the time, broadly matching IMGT annotations. In a later analysis, HLA-associated TCR beta chains showed more clonal expansion and lower generation probabilities than non-associated chains that were equally common. Across donors, most TCR sequences were observed very rarely, whereas some public TCRs were present in many individuals. A later analysis associated 15,000 or so TCR beta sequences with specific HLA alleles at a false discovery rate of 0.05.

From the germline V gene (reference sequence), CDR1 is SGHNT and CDR2 is YYREEE. V is pared back by 3 bases and J by 5 bases, with 9 bases lying between the germline termini. The CDR3 runs 13 residues from the cysteine to the phenylalanine. Of all the DNA, just the CDR3 is kept, 39 bases in frame from base 1. Rearrangement joined TRBV5-4 to TRBJ2-1; matching of 5 bases hints at TRBD2 as the D gene. Material for sequencing was PBMCs. The sequence came from a man aged 25-40 years in good health and CMV-seropositive. The bases are TGTGCCAGCAGCTCTGGGAGAAACAATGAGCAGTTCTTC. Its amino acids are CASSSGRNNEQFF.